These T cell receptor beta chains were read from a single sample in a study of OX40 agonist ivuxolimab in advanced cancers. TCRdb's table, derived via immunoSEQ multiplex PCR, lists solely in-frame clones and lacks some. The sample yields tens of thousands of clones, about 74% seen once. The sequenced sample was CD4+ or CD8+ T cells sorted from blood, obtained in a trial of the OX40 agonist ivuxolimab. The receptors come from an adult with an advanced solid tumor such as melanoma, head and neck, liver or kidney cancer. CDR3s include the opening cysteine and the closing phenylalanine or tryptophan. A D gene is named only where the DNA matches it firmly. For some rows the clone size is stated as once, few or many, or as a class when expanded; others skip it.

D gene	J gene	clone size	V gene	CDR3 protein	CDR3 DNA
TRBD1	TRBJ1-2	once	TRBV2	CASSADREGYTF	TGTGCCAGCAGTGCCGACAGGGAAGGCTACACCTTC
.	TRBJ2-4	.	TRBV7-9	CASSPPGTTAKNIQYF	TGTGCCAGCAGCCCACCGGGGACAACAGCCAAAAACATTCAGTACTTC
.	TRBJ2-5	.	TRBV7-2	CASSLETQETQYF	TGTGCCAGCAGCTTAGAAACCCAAGAGACCCAGTACTTC
TRBD2	TRBJ2-1	.	TRBV5-4	CASSARLAGGYNEQFF	TGTGCCAGCAGCGCCCGACTAGCGGGAGGGTACAATGAGCAGTTCTTC
TRBD1	TRBJ1-3	.	TRBV28	CASSSGGSGNTIYF	TGTGCCAGCAGTTCAGGGGGCTCTGGAAACACCATATATTTT
.	TRBJ2-1	.	TRBV28	CASLRVGNEQFF	TGTGCCAGCTTAAGGGTCGGCAATGAGCAGTTCTTC
.	TRBJ2-2	.	TRBV30	CAWSVTGGRLFF	TGTGCTTGGAGTGTAACCGGGGGCCGGCTGTTTTTT
.	TRBJ1-2	.	TRBV6-6	CASSYSREKGDGYTF	TGTGCCAGCAGTTACTCGAGGGAGAAGGGGGATGGCTACACCTTC
TRBD2	TRBJ2-1	.	TRBV5-1	CASMTSSGRTNEQFF	TGCGCCAGCATGACTTCTAGCGGGAGGACTAATGAGCAGTTCTTC
.	TRBJ2-2	.	TRBV5-1	CASSLVVQGTGELFF	TGCGCCAGCAGCTTGGTTGTTCAGGGCACCGGGGAGCTGTTTTTT
.	TRBJ1-2	.	TRBV7-6	CASSLSGINYGYTF	TGTGCCAGCAGCTTATCAGGGATAAACTATGGCTACACCTTC
.	TRBJ1-6	.	TRBV5-1	CASSTNGKSYNSPLHF	TGCGCCAGCAGCACGAATGGGAAATCCTATAATTCACCCCTCCACTTT
TRBD1	TRBJ1-5	.	TRBV29-1	CSVITGGDQPQHF	TGCAGCGTTATAACAGGGGGGGATCAGCCCCAGCATTTT
.	TRBJ2-5	few	TRBV2	CASSVRNQETQYF	TGTGCCAGCAGTGTGAGGAACCAAGAGACCCAGTACTTC
TRBD2	TRBJ2-1	.	TRBV10-1	CASSQTSASYNEQFF	TGCGCCAGCAGTCAGACTAGCGCCAGCTACAATGAGCAGTTCTTC
.	TRBJ2-1	.	TRBV6-5	CASSYSSVSSYNEQFF	TGTGCCAGCAGTTACTCCTCGGTCAGCTCCTACAATGAGCAGTTCTTC
.	TRBJ1-4	.	TRBV28	CASSFGQSNEKLFF	TGTGCCAGCTCTTTTGGACAGAGTAATGAAAAACTGTTTTTT
.	TRBJ2-7	.	TRBV9	CASSVEDSYEQYF	TGTGCCAGCAGCGTAGAGGACAGCTACGAGCAGTACTTC
.	TRBJ1-1	.	TRBV28	CASSPGGGRNTEAFF	TGTGCCAGCAGTCCCGGGGGGGGACGGAACACTGAAGCTTTCTTT
.	TRBJ2-3	.	TRBV7-3	CASSLMGGQSEAQYF	TGTGCCAGCAGCTTAATGGGTGGTCAGTCCGAAGCGCAGTATTTT
.	TRBJ2-7	few	TRBV2	CASSPDFYEQYF	TGTGCCAGCAGTCCGGACTTCTACGAGCAGTACTTC
.	TRBJ1-2	.	TRBV7-2	CASSLSQANYGYTF	TGTGCCAGCAGCTTATCTCAGGCTAACTATGGCTACACCTTC
.	TRBJ2-5	.	TRBV5-4	CGLSPGGGFQETQYF	TGTGGACTCTCTCCGGGCGGGGGCTTCCAAGAGACCCAGTACTTC
.	TRBJ1-2	.	TRBV23-1	CASSQSKDRGYTF	TGCGCCAGCAGTCAATCAAAGGACCGAGGCTACACCTTC
.	TRBJ2-2	few	TRBV15	CATSRDEIGELFF	TGTGCCACCAGCAGAGATGAGATCGGGGAGCTGTTTTTT
.	TRBJ2-5	.	TRBV5-8	CASSPGTSVRETQYF	TGTGCCAGCAGCCCAGGGACCTCCGTCCGAGAGACCCAGTACTTC
.	TRBJ2-7	.	TRBV6-1	CASGKDYEQYF	TGTGCCAGCGGTAAAGACTACGAGCAGTACTTC
TRBD1	TRBJ2-7	.	TRBV30	CAWSDRGEQYF	TGTGCCTGGAGTGACAGGGGCGAGCAGTACTTC
.	TRBJ2-7	.	TRBV4-1	CASSLSTGPYEQYF	TGCGCCAGCAGCCTCAGCACAGGGCCGTACGAGCAGTACTTC
TRBD2	TRBJ2-7	.	TRBV6-5	CASSYFGGDYEQYF	TGTGCCAGCAGTTACTTTGGGGGGGACTACGAGCAGTACTTC
.	TRBJ2-2	.	TRBV27	CASSLFGSIGELFF	TGTGCCAGCAGTTTATTCGGGAGCATTGGGGAGCTGTTTTTT
.	TRBJ1-5	once	TRBV19	CASKSRFNQPQHF	TGTGCCAGTAAAAGTAGGTTCAATCAGCCCCAGCATTTT
.	TRBJ1-3	.	TRBV30	CAWSVVGYGNTIYF	TGTGCCTGGAGTGTCGTCGGGTATGGAAACACCATATATTTT
TRBD1	TRBJ1-5	.	TRBV7-9	CASSSYPGQGWQPQHF	TGTGCCAGCAGCTCCTACCCGGGACAGGGCTGGCAGCCCCAGCATTTT
TRBD2	TRBJ2-2	.	TRBV19	CASSRAGLAGGPWELFF	TGTGCCAGTAGTCGAGCGGGACTAGCGGGAGGGCCATGGGAGCTGTTTTTT
.	TRBJ1-1	.	TRBV28	CAIQQGLMNTEAFF	TGTGCCATCCAACAGGGACTAATGAACACTGAAGCTTTCTTT
.	TRBJ1-2	.	TRBV6-5	CASSYSQSGGQYGYTF	TGTGCCAGCAGTTACTCACAATCCGGGGGTCAGTATGGCTACACCTTC
.	TRBJ2-5	.	TRBV28	CASSKDTQETQYF	TGTGCCAGCAGTAAGGACACCCAAGAGACCCAGTACTTC
.	TRBJ1-2	.	TRBV18	CASSPGRVIPSANYGYTF	TGTGCCAGCTCACCAGGGAGGGTTATACCTTCTGCTAACTATGGCTACACCTTC
.	TRBJ1-1	.	TRBV5-5	CASSFQGNTEAFF	TGTGCCAGCAGCTTCCAGGGGAACACTGAAGCTTTCTTT
.	TRBJ1-4	.	TRBV6-5	CASRRGLNEKLFF	TGTGCCAGCAGACGAGGGCTGAATGAAAAACTGTTTTTT
.	TRBJ2-3	.	TRBV28	CASRPSTDTQYF	TGTGCCAGCAGGCCAAGCACAGATACGCAGTATTTT
TRBD2	TRBJ2-3	.	TRBV5-4	CASSLILAGVGTDTQYF	TGTGCCAGCAGCTTGATCCTAGCGGGAGTCGGTACAGATACGCAGTATTTT
.	TRBJ2-2	few	TRBV7-2	CASSSVPSGPANTGELFF	TGTGCCAGCAGCTCTGTCCCAAGCGGGCCCGCGAACACCGGGGAGCTGTTTTTT
TRBD2	TRBJ2-5	.	TRBV4-1	CASSQDSPSGYQETQYF	TGCGCCAGCAGCCAAGATTCGCCTAGCGGGTATCAAGAGACCCAGTACTTC
TRBD2	TRBJ2-1	few	TRBV5-1	CASQSGLAVLNEQFF	TGCGCCAGCCAATCAGGACTAGCGGTCCTGAATGAGCAGTTCTTC
.	TRBJ2-2	few	TRBV7-6	CASRPTQLAASTGELFF	TGTGCCAGCAGACCAACCCAGCTAGCAGCGAGCACCGGGGAGCTGTTTTTT
TRBD1	TRBJ1-6	.	TRBV7-8	CASSARTGFDNSPLHF	TGTGCCAGCAGCGCCCGGACAGGGTTCGATAATTCACCCCTCCACTTT